Below, 4 T cell receptor beta chains from the same sample are listed, as sequenced in a study of OX40 agonist ivuxolimab in advanced cancers. Assay used: immunoSEQ multiplex PCR; TCRdb lists only in-frame clones, some missing. The sample shows 50,000 to 60,000 clones, around nine tenths of them seen only once. The sequenced sample was CD4+ or CD8+ T cells sorted from blood, obtained in a trial of the OX40 agonist ivuxolimab. These receptor sequences come from an adult with an advanced solid tumor such as melanoma, head and neck, liver or kidney cancer.

This sequence joins TRBV4-3 and TRBJ2-2; 9 positions agree with TRBD1. The V gene end was trimmed by 2 bases and the J gene end by 6 bases; junction bases not matched to a gene: 7. The germline V gene has CDR1 LGHNA and CDR2 YSLEER. This CDR3 contains 16 residues. CDR3 region: CASSQFTGGEAGELFF. For the CDR3, the DNA is TGCGCCAGCAGCCAATTTACAGGGGGCGAGGCCGGGGAGCTGTTTTTT.

The rearrangement uses TRBV5-4 and TRBJ2-5, with a weak D call TRBD1 (5 bases). This CDR3 is built from 14 residues. The ends were cut back, 3 bases at V and 2 bases at J, with 11 bases in the middle. Per the germline V gene, CDR1 is SGHNT and CDR2 is YYREEE (reference sequence). The CDR3 is CASSYTGRQETQYF. In DNA, the CDR3 is TGTGCCAGCAGCTACACAGGAAGACAAGAGACCCAGTACTTC.

This sequence joins TRBV7-7 and TRBJ2-3, with D perhaps assigned TRBD1 or TRBD2 (5 bases each). V dropped 1 base and J dropped 6 bases, with 8 bases sitting between them. CDR1 is SSHAT, CDR2 FNYEAQ, per germline (reference sequence). This CDR3 is built from 13 residues. The CDR3 sequence: CASSLGWGDTQYF. The CDR3 coding sequence is TGTGCCAGCAGCTTAGGGTGGGGGGATACGCAGTATTTT.

This sequence joins TRBV7-2 and TRBJ2-3, with D unresolved. Germline values: CDR1 SGHTA, CDR2 FQGNSA. The CDR3 length is 13 residues. Trimming removed 2 bases at V and 4 bases at J, with 7 bases between. The CDR3 region has the DNA TGTGCCAGCAGCTTATCGGCCCCAGATACGCAGTATTTT. This sequence encodes CASSLSAPDTQYF.